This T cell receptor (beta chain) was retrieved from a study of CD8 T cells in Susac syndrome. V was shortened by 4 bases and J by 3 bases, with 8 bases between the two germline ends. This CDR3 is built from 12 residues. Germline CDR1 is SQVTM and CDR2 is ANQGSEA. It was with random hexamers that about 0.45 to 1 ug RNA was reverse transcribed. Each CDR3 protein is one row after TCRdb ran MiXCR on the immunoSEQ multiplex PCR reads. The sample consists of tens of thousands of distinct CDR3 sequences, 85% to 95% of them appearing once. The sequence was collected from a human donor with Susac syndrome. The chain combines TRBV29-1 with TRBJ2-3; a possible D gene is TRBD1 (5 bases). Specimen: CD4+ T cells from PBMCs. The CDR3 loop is CSVGQITDTQYF. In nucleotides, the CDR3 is TGCAGCGTTGGACAGATAACAGATACGCAGTATTTT.